A selection of T cell receptor beta chains follows, all from one sample in a study of blood T cell repertoires in COVID-19. The table came from immunoSEQ multiplex PCR; TCRdb's copy has only in-frame clones and leaves some out. The sample records around 330,000 clones, roughly 90% being singletons. Material: PBMCs or T cells enriched from blood (not recorded which). The receptors come from a man in his 60s who had recovered from COVID-19. The conserved cysteine and the conserved F or W are not part of the CDR3 here. Size tells how often a clone was seen (once, few, many) or the class of an expanded clone, and some rows leave it out.

- | TRBV5-1 | ASSISGEETQY
- | TRBV18 | ASSPTGMLPADTGELF
- | TRBV5-4 | ASSLGGGGATDTQY
- | TRBV19 | ASSSARNQPQH
- | TRBV5-1 | ASSLGQLNYGYT
- | TRBV10-1 | ASSASGRGREQY
- | TRBV3-1/TRBV3-2 | ASSQTYRGGNEQF
- | TRBV29-1 | SVAGTSGSSFGELF
- | TRBV3-1/TRBV3-2 | ASRSGGAYEQY
- | TRBV10-1 | ASSENFEGDTQY
once | TRBV18 | ASSPPGRGSPLH
- | TRBV4-3 | ASSQASDTEAF
- | TRBV10-1 | ASSRGQTYNEQF
- | TRBV7-9 | ASSLVRSVNTEAF
- | TRBV4-1 | ASSQRPAGGPEETQY
- | TRBV5-6 | ASSPRDRGWGNYGYT
- | TRBV7-9 | ASSLGTSGSETQY
- | TRBV19 | ASSPRETGLYSNQPQH
once | TRBV6-2/TRBV6-3 | ASSRLAGSSYNEQF
- | TRBV5-5 | ASSLVLHEQY
- | TRBV19 | ASSRGSGGSTDTQY
- | TRBV12-5 | ASGLAESYNSPLH
few | TRBV27 | ASSQGYEQY
- | TRBV11-2 | ASGRGTTDTQY
- | TRBV5-1 | ASSLRGAQETQY
- | TRBV19 | ASSIGQGNYEQY
- | TRBV27 | ASMGGDRGKGYT
- | TRBV27 | ASSWDRQGSNGYT
- | TRBV19 | ASSSRLAGGLPYNEQF
- | TRBV7-9 | ASSLATGQGNSPLH
- | TRBV10-2 | ASSAGWVPREEQPQH
- | TRBV7-2 | ASSLQFWPRGGELF
- | TRBV30 | AWHGYGEKLF
- | TRBV19 | ASRGTGNVPGKF
- | TRBV10-3 | AISEPGRNTIY
- | TRBV7-6 | ASSYNRAELF
- | TRBV5-6 | ASSWGQGMGSPLH
- | TRBV18 | ASSFTGTGETYEQY
- | TRBV10-2 | ASSESDRDYEQY
- | TRBV11-2 | ASSLDLWSGLPSYNEQF
- | TRBV6-2/TRBV6-3 | ASSGPRSPYEQY
few | TRBV5-4 | ASSLGTGGWFDNEQF
- | TRBV7-2 | ASSFGQIYT